Below are 13 T cell receptor beta chains sequenced from a single sample in a study of CD8+ T cells in alopecia areata listed by TCRdb under 2018. Libraries were built with the immunoSEQ multiplex PCR assay. RNA was extracted from all samples and reverse transcribed into cDNA as template for TCR sequencing. TCRdb retrieved this table from immuneACCESS and kept in-frame rearrangements only. Not all clones are present; in checked studies, unresolved V genes account for under half, and no reason is known for the remainder. The sample table holds 220,000 or so clones, of which approximately 52% were seen once. The ten most abundant clones make up 0.45% of the sample. According to the study, the label for this sample's time point signals: baseline before oral tofacitinib. Sequenced material: CD4+ T cells sorted from blood, taken at week 0. These TCRs come from a human donor with alopecia areata.

This clone was detected ten times or more. The rearrangement joins TRBV7-3 to TRBJ2-3, with a weak D call TRBD1 (6 bases). V was shortened by 1 base and J by 2 bases, with 10 bases between the two germline ends. The CDR3 runs to 15 residues. Germline CDR1 and CDR2: SGHTA and FQGTGA. The chain's CDR3 is CASSLMGTPTDTQYF. CDR3 DNA sequence: TGTGCCAGCAGCTTAATGGGGACACCCACAGATACGCAGTATTTT.

V is TRBV27 and J is TRBJ2-6; D is uncertain. CDR3 length equals 15 residues. Trimming took 5 bases from V and 0 from J, leaving 8 bases between them. Looked up from germline, CDR1 is MNHEY and CDR2 is SMNVEV (reference sequence). CDR3 nucleotides: TGTGCCAGCAGTCCCCACATCTCTGGGGCCAACGTCCTGACTTTC. Translating it yields CASSPHISGANVLTF.

The rearrangement links TRBV29-1 to TRBJ2-5; TRBD1 matches 9 bases. Germline loops: CDR1 SQVTM, CDR2 ANQGSEA. With 6 bases clipped from V and 4 bases from J, the junction kept 6 bases outside the gene matches. CDR3 length: 13 amino acids. The CDR3 loop reads CSVQQGAGETQYF. The CDR3, as DNA: TGCAGCGTCCAACAGGGGGCGGGAGAGACCCAGTACTTC.

The chain couples TRBV29-1 to TRBJ1-1; D is unclear. Germline CDR1 and CDR2: SQVTM and ANQGSEA. This CDR3 is 14 amino acids long. V was shortened by 3 bases and J by 3 bases, with 14 bases between the two germline ends. The CDR3 loop is CSVDPQTRDTEAFF. CDR3 coding DNA: TGCAGCGTTGACCCCCAGACGAGGGACACTGAAGCTTTCTTT.

The gene calls are TRBV27 and TRBJ2-7; D remains unclear. Trimming removed 6 bases from V and 2 bases from J, with 17 bases in between. The germline CDR1 and CDR2 sequences are MNHEY and SMNVEV (reference sequence). CDR3 size: 15 residues. The DNA for the CDR3 is TGTGCCAGCAGCCCTGCCGGAACGACCACCTACGAGCAGTACTTC. Protein sequence: CASSPAGTTTYEQYF.

V usage is TRBV6-1 and J usage is TRBJ1-5; D is unresolved. The germline gives CDR1 MNHNS, CDR2 SASEGT. The CDR3 sequence is 13 residues long. Trimming took 6 bases from V and 2 from J, leaving 8 bases between them. In DNA, the CDR3 is TGTGCCAGCAGGATATCTGGCAATCAGCCCCAGCATTTT. Translation gives CASRISGNQPQHF.

V usage is TRBV29-1 and J usage is TRBJ2-3; D might be TRBD2 (6 bases). V lost 4 bases, J lost 1 base, and 9 bases lay in between. Germline values: CDR1 SQVTM, CDR2 ANQGSEA. The CDR3 has 13 residues. CDR3 in amino acids: CSVGRGGTDTQYF. The CDR3 nucleotides read TGCAGCGTTGGGAGGGGCGGCACAGATACGCAGTATTTT.

The rearrangement links TRBV5-6 to TRBJ2-1, with no clear D. Per germline, CDR1 SGHDT and CDR2 YYEEEE. Trimming left V 0 bases short and J 8 bases short, with 9 bases between. The CDR3 runs 13 residues. In DNA, the CDR3 is TGTGCCAGCAGCTTGGGACTGGGTTATGAGCAGTTCTTC. This translates into CASSLGLGYEQFF.

The chain has TRBV13 and TRBJ2-7, with D possibly TRBD1 on 6 matching bases. The V and J ends lost 8 bases and 7 bases respectively, with 18 bases between them. The germline gives CDR1 PRHDT, CDR2 FYEKMQ (reference sequence). CDR3 length equals 13 residues. CDR3 sequence (DNA): TGTGCCAGCCGGCAAACAGGGAGCGGTGAGCAGTACTTC. This sequence encodes CASRQTGSGEQYF.

This clone was seen more than once but under ten times. The same CDR3 can be traced to other DNA sequences in this sample. J is TRBJ2-2 and V is TRBV2, with TRBD1 as a possible D gene (5 bases). This CDR3 has 13 residues. CDR1 and CDR2 from the germline V gene are SNHLY and FYNNEI. With 4 bases removed from V and 4 bases from J, the gap between germline ends came to 7 bases. For the CDR3, the DNA is TGTGCCAGCAGTGGACAGTTCACCGGGGAGCTGTTTTTT. This gives the protein CASSGQFTGELFF.

This chain links TRBV7-2 with TRBJ2-3, with D maybe TRBD2 (5 bases). Germline lookup yields CDR1 SGHTA and CDR2 FQGNSA. This CDR3 region has 13 residues. V shed 4 bases and J shed 6 bases, with 11 bases lying between them. CDR3 residues: CASSSGLSDTQYF. DNA for the CDR3: TGTGCCAGCAGCTCAGGACTGTCTGATACGCAGTATTTT.

The CDR3 nucleotides read TGCGCCAGCAGTTTTGAGGGGGCAAGAGATACGCAGTATTTT. Translation gives CASSFEGARDTQYF. The chain combines TRBV10-1 with TRBJ2-3, with 7 bases that match TRBD1. Germline CDR1 and CDR2: WNHNN and SYGVQD (reference sequence). There are 14 residues in the CDR3. Trimming at V came to 5 bases and at J to 5 bases, leaving 7 bases not matched to a gene.

The CDR3 region is CASSPRTGATEAFF. The DNA of the CDR3 is TGTGCCAGCAGTCCCAGGACAGGGGCCACTGAAGCTTTCTTT. This chain connects TRBV27 to TRBJ1-1, with 9 bases that match TRBD1. CDR1 and CDR2 (germline): MNHEY, SMNVEV (reference sequence). There are 14 residues in the CDR3. Trimming cost V 5 bases and J 4 bases; bases outside gene matches: 5.